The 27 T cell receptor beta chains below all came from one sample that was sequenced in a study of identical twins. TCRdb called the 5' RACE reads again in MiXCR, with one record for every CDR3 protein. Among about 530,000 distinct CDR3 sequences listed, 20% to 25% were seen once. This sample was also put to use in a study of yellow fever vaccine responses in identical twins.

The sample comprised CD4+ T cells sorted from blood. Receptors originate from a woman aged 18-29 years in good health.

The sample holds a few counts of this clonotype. The CDR3 region is CASSLRDQETQYF. As DNA, the CDR3 is TGCGCCAGCAGCTTGAGGGACCAAGAGACCCAGTACTTC. The chain uses TRBV5-1 and TRBJ2-5; unclear D gene. The CDR3 is 13 residues long. V gave up 1 base and J gave up 0 bases, with 4 bases separating them. CDR1 and CDR2 (germline): SGHRS, YFSETQ.

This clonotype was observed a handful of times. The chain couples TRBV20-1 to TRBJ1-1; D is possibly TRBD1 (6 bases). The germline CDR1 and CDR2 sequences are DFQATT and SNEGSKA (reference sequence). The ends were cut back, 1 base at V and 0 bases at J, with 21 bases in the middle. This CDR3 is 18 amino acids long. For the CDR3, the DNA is TGCAGTGCTAGAGCCCCTATACAGGGCGGGCAGATGAACACTGAAGCTTTCTTT. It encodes CSARAPIQGGQMNTEAFF.

The CDR3 DNA follows: TGCAGTGCTAGAGATCTGGGGGATTACACAGATACGCAGTATTTT. Amino acids: CSARDLGDYTDTQYF. This chain connects TRBV20-1 to TRBJ2-3, with D perhaps TRBD1 or TRBD2 (5 bases each). The germline V and J ends were trimmed by 0 bases and 2 bases, with 12 bases remaining between them. Germline lookup yields CDR1 DFQATT and CDR2 SNEGSKA (reference sequence). The CDR3 spans 15 residues.

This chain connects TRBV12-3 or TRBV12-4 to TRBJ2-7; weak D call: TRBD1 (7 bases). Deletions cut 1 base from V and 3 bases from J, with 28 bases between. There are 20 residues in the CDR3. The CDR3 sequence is CASSLGRGRRGGGLGYEQYF. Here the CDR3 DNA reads TGTGCCAGCAGTTTAGGGAGGGGGCGGAGGGGCGGAGGATTGGGCTACGAGCAGTACTTC.

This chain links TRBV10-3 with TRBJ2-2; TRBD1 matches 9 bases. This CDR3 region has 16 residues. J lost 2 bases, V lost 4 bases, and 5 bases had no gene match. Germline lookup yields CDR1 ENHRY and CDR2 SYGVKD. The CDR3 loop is CAISASTGGNTGELFF. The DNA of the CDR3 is TGTGCCATCAGTGCTTCAACAGGGGGCAACACCGGGGAGCTGTTTTTT.

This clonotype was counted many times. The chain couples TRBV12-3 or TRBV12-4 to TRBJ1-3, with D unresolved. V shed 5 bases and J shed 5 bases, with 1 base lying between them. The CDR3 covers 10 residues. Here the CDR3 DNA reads TGTGCCAGCAGTCGAAACACCATATATTTT. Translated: CASSRNTIYF.

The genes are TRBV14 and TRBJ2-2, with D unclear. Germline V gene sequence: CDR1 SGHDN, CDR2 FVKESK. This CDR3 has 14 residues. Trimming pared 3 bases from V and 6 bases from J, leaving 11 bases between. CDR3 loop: CASSHLQNSGELFF. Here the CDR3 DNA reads TGTGCCAGCAGCCATTTACAAAATTCCGGGGAGCTGTTTTTT. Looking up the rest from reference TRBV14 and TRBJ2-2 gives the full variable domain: EAGVTQFPSHSVIEKGQTVTLRCDPISGHDNLYWYRRVMGKEIKFLLHFVKESKQDESGMPNNRFLAERTGGTYSTLKVQPAELEDSGVYFCASSHLQNSGELFFGEGSRLTVL.

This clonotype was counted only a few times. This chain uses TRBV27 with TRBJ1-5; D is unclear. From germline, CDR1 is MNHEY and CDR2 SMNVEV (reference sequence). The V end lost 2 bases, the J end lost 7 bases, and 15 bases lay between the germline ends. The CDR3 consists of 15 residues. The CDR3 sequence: CASSLVGGFRQPQHF. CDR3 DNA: TGTGCCAGCAGTTTAGTCGGCGGGTTCAGGCAGCCCCAGCATTTT.

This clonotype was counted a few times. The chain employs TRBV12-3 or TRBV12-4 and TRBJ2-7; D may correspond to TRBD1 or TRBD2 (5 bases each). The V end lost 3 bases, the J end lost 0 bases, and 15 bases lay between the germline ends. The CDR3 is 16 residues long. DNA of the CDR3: TGTGCCAGCAGTTTTTCGGTAGGGACCACCTCCTACGAGCAGTACTTC. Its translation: CASSFSVGTTSYEQYF.

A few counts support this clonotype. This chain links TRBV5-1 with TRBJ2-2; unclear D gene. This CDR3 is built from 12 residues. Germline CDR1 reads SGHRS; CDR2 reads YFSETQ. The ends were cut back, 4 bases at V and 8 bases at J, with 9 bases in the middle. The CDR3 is CASSPSEGELFF. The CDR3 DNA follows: TGCGCCAGCAGCCCTTCTGAGGGGGAGCTGTTTTTT.

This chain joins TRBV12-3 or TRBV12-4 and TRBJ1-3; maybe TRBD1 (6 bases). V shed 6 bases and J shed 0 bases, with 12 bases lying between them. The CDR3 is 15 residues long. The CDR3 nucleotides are TGTGCCAGCAGGGGTACAGGGTCCTCTGGAAACACCATATATTTT. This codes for CASRGTGSSGNTIYF.

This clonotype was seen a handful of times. CDR3 amino acids: CATSDQTGARVGYNEQFF. CDR3 DNA: TGTGCCACCAGTGACCAGACAGGGGCGCGGGTCGGCTACAATGAGCAGTTCTTC. This chain links TRBV24-1 with TRBJ2-1, with 8 bases matching TRBD1. The CDR3 is 18 amino acids. Unmatched junction bases numbered 13, after V lost 4 bases and J lost 3 bases. CDR1 is KGHDR, CDR2 SFDVKD, per germline.

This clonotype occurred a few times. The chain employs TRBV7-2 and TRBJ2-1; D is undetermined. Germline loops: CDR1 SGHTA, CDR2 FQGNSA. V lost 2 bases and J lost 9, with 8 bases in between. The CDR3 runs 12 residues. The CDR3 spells CASSLSTVEQFF. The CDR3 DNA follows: TGTGCCAGCAGCTTATCGACGGTTGAGCAGTTCTTC.

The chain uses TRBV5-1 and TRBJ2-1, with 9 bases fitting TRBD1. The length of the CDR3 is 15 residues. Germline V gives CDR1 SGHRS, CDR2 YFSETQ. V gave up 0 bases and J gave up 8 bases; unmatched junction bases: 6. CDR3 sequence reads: CASSLEGQGSDEQFF. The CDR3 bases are TGCGCCAGCAGCTTGGAGGGACAGGGCAGCGATGAGCAGTTCTTC.

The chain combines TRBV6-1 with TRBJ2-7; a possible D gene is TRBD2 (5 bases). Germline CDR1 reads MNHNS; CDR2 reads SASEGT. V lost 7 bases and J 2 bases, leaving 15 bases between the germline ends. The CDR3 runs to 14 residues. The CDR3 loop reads CASMTTGLPYEQYV. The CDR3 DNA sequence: TGTGCCAGCATGACGACCGGACTCCCCTACGAGCAGTACGTC.

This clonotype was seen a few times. The CDR3, as DNA: TGTGCCACCAGTGATCGGTTAGCGGGTGGTGAGCAGTTCTTC. Its protein is CATSDRLAGGEQFF. The gene calls are TRBV24-1 and TRBJ2-1; 7 bases are shared with TRBD2. The CDR3 is made up of 14 amino acids. Germline V gives CDR1 KGHDR, CDR2 SFDVKD. The V and J ends lost 3 bases and 9 bases, in that order; junction bases with no gene match: 7.

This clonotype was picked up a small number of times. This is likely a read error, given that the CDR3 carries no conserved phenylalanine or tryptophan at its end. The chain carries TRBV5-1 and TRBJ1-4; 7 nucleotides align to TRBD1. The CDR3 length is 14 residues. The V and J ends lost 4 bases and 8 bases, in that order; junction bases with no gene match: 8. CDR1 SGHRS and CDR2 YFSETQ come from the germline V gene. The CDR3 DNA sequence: TGCGCCAGCAGCCCCGACAGGGTTGGAGAAAAACTGTTTTCT. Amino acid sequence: CASSPDRVGEKLFS.

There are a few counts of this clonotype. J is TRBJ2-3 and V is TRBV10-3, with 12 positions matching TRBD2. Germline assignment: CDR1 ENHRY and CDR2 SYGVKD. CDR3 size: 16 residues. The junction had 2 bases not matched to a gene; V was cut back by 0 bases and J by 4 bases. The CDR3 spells CAISESRLAGADTQYF. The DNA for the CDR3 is TGTGCCATCAGTGAGTCTCGACTAGCGGGAGCAGATACGCAGTATTTT.

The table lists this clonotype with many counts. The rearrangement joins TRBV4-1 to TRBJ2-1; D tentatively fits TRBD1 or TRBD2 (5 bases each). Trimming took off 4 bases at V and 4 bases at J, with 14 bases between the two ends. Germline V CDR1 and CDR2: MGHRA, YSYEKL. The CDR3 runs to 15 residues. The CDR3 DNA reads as TGCGCCAGCAGCCTTCTCGGGACCCAATACAATGAGCAGTTCTTC. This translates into CASSLLGTQYNEQFF.

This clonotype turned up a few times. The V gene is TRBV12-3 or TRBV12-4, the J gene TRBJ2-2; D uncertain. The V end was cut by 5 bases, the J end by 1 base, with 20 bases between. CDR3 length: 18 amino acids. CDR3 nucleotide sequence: TGTGCCAGCAGTGCCCGGGTCCCCATTCGTTGGAACACCGGGGAGCTGTTTTTT. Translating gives CASSARVPIRWNTGELFF.

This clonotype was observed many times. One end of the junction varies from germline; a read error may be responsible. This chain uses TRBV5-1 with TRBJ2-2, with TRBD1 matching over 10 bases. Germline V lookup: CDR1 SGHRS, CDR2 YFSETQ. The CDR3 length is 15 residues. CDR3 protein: CASSPRTGGTGELFF. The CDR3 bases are TGTGCCAGCAGCCCCCGGACAGGGGGCACCGGGGAGCTGTTTTTT.

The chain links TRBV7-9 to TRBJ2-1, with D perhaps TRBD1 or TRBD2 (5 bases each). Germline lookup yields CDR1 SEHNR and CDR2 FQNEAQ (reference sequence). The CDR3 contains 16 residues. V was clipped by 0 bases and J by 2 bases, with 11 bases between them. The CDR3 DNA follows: TGTGCCAGCAGCTTAGCGTCGAGGGGAACCTACAATGAGCAGTTCTTC. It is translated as CASSLASRGTYNEQFF.

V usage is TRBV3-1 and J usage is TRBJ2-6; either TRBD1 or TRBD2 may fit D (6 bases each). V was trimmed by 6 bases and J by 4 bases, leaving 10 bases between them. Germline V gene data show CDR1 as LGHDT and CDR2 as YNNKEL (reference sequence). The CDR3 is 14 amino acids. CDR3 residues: CASRGGWGANVLTF. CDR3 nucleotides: TGTGCCAGCAGAGGGGGGTGGGGGGCCAACGTCCTGACTTTC. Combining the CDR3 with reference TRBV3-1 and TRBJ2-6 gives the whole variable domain DTAVSQTPKYLVTQMGNDKSIKCEQNLGHDTMYWYKQDSKKFLKIMFSYNNKELIINETVPNRFSPKSPDKAHLNLHINSLELGDSAVYFCASRGGWGANVLTFGAGSRLTVL.

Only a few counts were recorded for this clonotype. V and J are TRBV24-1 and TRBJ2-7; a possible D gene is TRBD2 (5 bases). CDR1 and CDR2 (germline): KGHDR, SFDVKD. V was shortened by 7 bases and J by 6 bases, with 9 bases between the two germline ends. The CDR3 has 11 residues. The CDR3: CATRGRGEQYF. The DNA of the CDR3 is TGTGCCACCAGGGGCCGGGGCGAGCAGTACTTC.

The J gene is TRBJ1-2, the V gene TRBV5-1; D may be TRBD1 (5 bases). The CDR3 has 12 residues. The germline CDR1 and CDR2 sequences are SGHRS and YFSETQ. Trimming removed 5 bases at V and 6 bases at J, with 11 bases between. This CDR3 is CASSGHRNGYTF. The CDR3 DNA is TGCGCCAGCAGTGGACACAGGAATGGCTACACCTTC.

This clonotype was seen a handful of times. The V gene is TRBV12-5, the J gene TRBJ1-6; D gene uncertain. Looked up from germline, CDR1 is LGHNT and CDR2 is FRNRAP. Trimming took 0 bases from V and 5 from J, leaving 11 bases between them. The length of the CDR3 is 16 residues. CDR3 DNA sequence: TGTGCTAGTGGTTTGGTACCCCGGACGGATAATTCACCCCTCCACTTT. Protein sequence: CASGLVPRTDNSPLHF.

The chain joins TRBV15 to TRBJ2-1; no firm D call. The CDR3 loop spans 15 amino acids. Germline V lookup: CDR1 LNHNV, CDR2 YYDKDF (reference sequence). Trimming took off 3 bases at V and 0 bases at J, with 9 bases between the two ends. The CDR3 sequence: CATSRPESSYNEQFF. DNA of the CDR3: TGTGCCACCAGCAGGCCGGAGAGCTCCTACAATGAGCAGTTCTTC.